This entry lists 2 T cell receptor beta chains sequenced from one sample in a study of T-cell memory formation after mild COVID-19 (dated by TCRdb to 2020 to 2023). Libraries came from 5' RACE. Sequencing was carried out with an Illumina NovaSeq 6000. TCRdb cleaned the public reads at Q25 with fastp, built clones with MiXCR and kept in-frame beta chains. Entries that share a CDR3 protein sequence are merged under the most common genes and DNA. The sample contains 350,000 or so distinct CDR3 sequences, under 15% of them found a single time. Roughly a fifth of the sample is taken by the ten largest. Specimen: PBMCs or a T cell subset sorted from them (not recorded which). The receptors stem from a man between 18 and 29 years old who had mild COVID-19 (a few samples of this study predate the infection). The sample titles of this study are shuffled in the database, so cell type and time point are left out; the donor was told from shared clones.

V and J are TRBV19 and TRBJ2-2; D is perhaps TRBD2 (6 bases). The CDR3 has 14 amino acids. Germline CDR1 LNHDA, CDR2 SQIVND (reference sequence). V gave up 8 bases and J gave up 4 bases, with 14 bases separating them. In nucleotides, the CDR3 is TGTGCCAGTGATAGGCGGGGCCGCACCGGGGAGCTGTTTTTT. Protein: CASDRRGRTGELFF.

This chain links TRBV9 with TRBJ2-3; unclear D gene. The CDR3 contains 15 residues. Germline V gene lookup returns CDR1 SGDLS and CDR2 YYNGEE. The germline V and J ends were trimmed by 4 bases and 0 bases, with 12 bases remaining between them. CDR3 sequence reads: CASSWMTASTDTQYF. The DNA of the CDR3 is TGTGCCAGCAGCTGGATGACCGCTAGCACAGATACGCAGTATTTT.